A single sample gave rise to the 32 T cell receptor beta chains below, sequenced in a study of early T cells in non-severe SARS-CoV-2 infection. TCRdb reprocessed the 5' RACE reads with MiXCR, giving one entry per CDR3 protein. The sample contains about 100,000 distinct CDR3 sequences, around 12% of which appear only once. The specimen was whole blood. The receptors stem from an adult who was a healthcare worker with PCR-confirmed SARS-CoV-2 infection or an uninfected control (not recorded which).

This clonotype was picked up many times. Written as DNA, the CDR3 is TGCAGTGCTAGAGTTACTTACTCCTACAATGAGCAGTTCTTC. Protein product: CSARVTYSYNEQFF. The chain is built from TRBV20-1 and TRBJ2-1; no firm D call. The CDR3 sequence is 14 residues long. Looked up from germline, CDR1 is DFQATT and CDR2 is SNEGSKA (reference sequence). V was shortened by 1 base and J by 0 bases, with 7 bases between the two germline ends.

Only a few counts were recorded for this clonotype. This chain joins TRBV29-1 and TRBJ1-4; TRBD1 matches at 8 bases. Germline V gene lookup returns CDR1 SQVTM and CDR2 ANQGSEA. After removal of 6 bases from V and 5 bases from J, the junction contained 5 bases not matched to a gene. This CDR3 contains 13 residues. This CDR3 reads CSVEDRANEKLFF. CDR3 nucleotide sequence: TGCAGCGTCGAGGACAGGGCGAATGAAAAACTGTTTTTT. Supplemented by reference TRBV29-1 and TRBJ1-4, the full variable domain reads SAVISQKPSRDICQRGTSLTIQCQVDSQVTMMFWYRQQPGQSLTLIATANQGSEATYESGFVIDKFPISRPNLTFSTLTVSNMSPEDSSIYLCSVEDRANEKLFFGSGTQLSVL.

The rearrangement joins TRBV5-5 to TRBJ2-7; a weak D match, TRBD1 (6 bases). CDR1 is SGHKS and CDR2 is YYEKEE in the germline V gene (reference sequence). Trimming shortened V by 4 bases and J by 3 bases, and 14 bases separated the two germline ends. The CDR3 consists of 14 residues. CDR3: CASSRHAGDYEQYF. In DNA form, the CDR3 reads TGTGCCAGCAGCCGGCACGCAGGGGACTACGAGCAGTACTTC.

This clonotype was recorded a few times. V is TRBV20-1 and J is TRBJ2-6; D is uncertain. Germline CDR1 and CDR2: DFQATT and SNEGSKA (reference sequence). The CDR3 has 11 amino acids. V was trimmed by 5 bases and J by 1 base, leaving 0 bases between them. CDR3 region: CSASGANVLTF. The CDR3 bases are TGCAGTGCTTCTGGGGCCAACGTCCTGACTTTC.

This clonotype was recorded at least ten times. The chain uses TRBV5-6 and TRBJ2-3, with TRBD2 matching 7 bases. The CDR3 runs 15 residues. The junction had 8 bases not matched to a gene; V was cut back by 4 bases and J by 3 bases. CDR1 is SGHDT, CDR2 YYEEEE, per germline. This CDR3 reads CASSAGLFYTDTQYF. CDR3 nucleotide sequence: TGTGCCAGCAGCGCGGGACTATTTTATACAGATACGCAGTATTTT.

The chain uses TRBV20-1 and TRBJ1-3; the match to TRBD1 covers 10 bases. J was trimmed by 8 bases and V by 5 bases; bases with no gene match: 6. Germline loops: CDR1 DFQATT, CDR2 SNEGSKA (reference sequence). The length of the CDR3 is 13 residues. The CDR3 reads CSARGGQGDTIYF. The CDR3 bases are TGCAGTGCTCGAGGCGGACAGGGGGACACCATATATTTT.

This clonotype was seen repeatedly, ten times or more. This chain connects TRBV9 to TRBJ1-4, with D perhaps TRBD1 (5 bases). The CDR3 is made up of 15 amino acids. V lost 0 bases and J 7 bases, leaving 13 bases between the germline ends. Germline V gene data show CDR1 as SGDLS and CDR2 as YYNGEE. CDR3 protein: CASSVDGASSEKLFF. As DNA, the CDR3 is TGTGCCAGCAGCGTAGATGGGGCCTCGTCTGAAAAACTGTTTTTT. Full variable domain (remainder filled in from reference TRBV9 and TRBJ1-4): DSGVTQTPKHLITATGQRVTLRCSPRSGDLSVYWYQQSLDQGLQFLIQYYNGEERAKGNILERFSAQQFPDLHSELNLSSLELGDSALYFCASSVDGASSEKLFFGSGTQLSVL.

This clonotype was seen more than once but under ten times. The V call is TRBV11-2, the J call TRBJ2-2; D gene ambiguous. The CDR3 has 15 amino acids. The germline V and J ends were trimmed by 0 bases and 4 bases, with 9 bases remaining between them. In germline, CDR1 is SGHAT, CDR2 FQNNGV. CDR3 amino acids: CASSLDYGITGELFF. The CDR3 DNA follows: TGTGCCAGCAGCTTAGATTACGGTATCACCGGGGAGCTGTTTTTT.

In this sample, this clonotype turned up many times. The V gene is TRBV7-9, the J gene TRBJ2-2, with 9 bases aligning to TRBD2. The CDR3 has 15 amino acids. Trimming removed 7 bases from V and 0 bases from J; junction bases left unmatched: 3. Germline V lookup: CDR1 SEHNR, CDR2 FQNEAQ (reference sequence). DNA of the CDR3: TGTGCCAGCAATAGCGGGAGCGCGAACACCGGGGAGCTGTTTTTT. It translates to CASNSGSANTGELFF.

This clonotype has ten or more counts. This rearrangement joins TRBV30 to TRBJ1-1; no clear D. CDR1 and CDR2 from the germline V gene are GTSNPN and SVGIG (reference sequence). V dropped 3 bases and J dropped 3 bases, with 5 bases sitting between them. This CDR3 spans 11 amino acids. The CDR3 here is CAWRDHTEAFF. For the CDR3, the DNA is TGTGCCTGGAGGGACCACACTGAAGCTTTCTTT.

This clonotype has a count of ten or more. The chain couples TRBV20-1 to TRBJ2-1; D possibly corresponds to TRBD2 (6 bases). The CDR3 spans 15 residues. CDR1 and CDR2 from the germline V gene are DFQATT and SNEGSKA (reference sequence). CDR3 residues: CSYGGRDSTYNEQFF. DNA for the CDR3: TGCAGCTACGGGGGTCGGGACTCCACGTACAATGAGCAGTTCTTC.

Many counts were recorded for this clonotype. This sequence joins TRBV6-5 and TRBJ2-3, with TRBD2 matching 8 bases. In germline, CDR1 is MNHEY, CDR2 SVGAGI. The ends lost 7 bases at V and 1 base at J; junction bases unmatched: 4. The length of the CDR3 is 14 residues. The CDR3 loop reads CASTEAGGTDTQYF. As DNA, the CDR3 is TGTGCCAGCACCGAAGCGGGAGGCACAGATACGCAGTATTTT.

Details on this clonotype: This may come from a read error, since a much larger clone is one base off. The chain couples TRBV28 to TRBJ2-7; possible D gene TRBD1, 5 bases. CDR1 is MDHEN, CDR2 SYDVKM, per germline. This CDR3 has 14 amino acids. The CDR3 reads CVSSFGQGTYEQYF. In nucleotides, the CDR3 is TGTGTCAGCAGCTTCGGGCAGGGTACCTACGAGCAGTACTTC.

This clonotype was detected only a few times. V and J are TRBV20-1 and TRBJ1-6; 10 bases line up with TRBD1. Germline V lookup: CDR1 DFQATT, CDR2 SNEGSKA (reference sequence). CDR3 length: 13 residues. The J segment lost 8 bases and the V segment lost 6 bases, leaving 4 bases of the junction unmatched. CDR3 loop: CSALDRGDSPLHF. For the CDR3, the DNA is TGCAGTGCCTTGGACAGGGGGGATTCACCCCTCCACTTT.

Many counts were recorded for this clonotype. This chain links TRBV6-2 or TRBV6-3 with TRBJ2-1; D remains unclear. The germline V gene encodes CDR1 MNHEY and CDR2 SVGEGT. V was shortened by 9 bases and J by 4 bases, with 10 bases between the two germline ends. The CDR3 is 12 amino acids. CDR3: CASGVRYNEQFF. Written as DNA, the CDR3 is TGTGCCAGTGGGGTCCGGTACAATGAGCAGTTCTTC.

This clonotype was counted ten times or more. This chain joins TRBV27 and TRBJ2-3; the D is unclear. The CDR3 covers 14 residues. Germline lookup yields CDR1 MNHEY and CDR2 SMNVEV (reference sequence). The V end lost 2 bases, the J end lost 1 base, and 7 bases lay between the germline ends. The CDR3 region is CASSLMWGTDTQYF. CDR3 sequence (DNA): TGTGCCAGCAGTTTAATGTGGGGCACAGATACGCAGTATTTT.

This clonotype was recorded many times. This sequence joins TRBV19 and TRBJ1-5; 8 bases line up with TRBD1. CDR3 length: 15 amino acids. V lost 5 bases and J lost 5; bases outside the gene matches: 8. CDR1 LNHDA and CDR2 SQIVND come from the germline V gene (reference sequence). The CDR3 is CASSAMTGVDQPQHF. CDR3 nucleotide sequence: TGTGCCAGTAGTGCCATGACAGGGGTAGATCAGCCCCAGCATTTT.

This clonotype was counted a few times. CDR3 region: CASSLEWGTNTGELFF. CDR3 in DNA: TGTGCCAGCAGCTTAGAGTGGGGTACGAACACCGGGGAGCTGTTTTTT. The chain recombines TRBV7-9 with TRBJ2-2; no reliable D call. The germline V gene encodes CDR1 SEHNR and CDR2 FQNEAQ (reference sequence). The CDR3 consists of 16 residues. The V end was cut by 1 base, the J end by 0 bases, with 9 bases between.

This clonotype was seen a few times. The chain recombines TRBV11-2 with TRBJ1-6; D may be TRBD1 (6 bases). Trimming removed 4 bases at V and 10 bases at J, with 20 bases between. The germline V gene encodes CDR1 SGHAT and CDR2 FQNNGV. This CDR3 spans 16 amino acids. The CDR3 reads CASSSLFRGLRSPLHF. CDR3 bases: TGTGCCAGCAGCTCCCTTTTCCGGGGGCTAAGGTCACCCCTCCACTTT.

V and J are TRBV19 and TRBJ2-2; D ambiguous. Between the trimmed V and J ends, which lost 2 bases and 8 bases, there was a span of 12 bases. CDR1 is LNHDA and CDR2 is SQIVND in the germline V gene (reference sequence). CDR3 length: 14 residues. CDR3 region: CASSIKEWTGELFF. CDR3 nucleotides: TGTGCCAGTAGTATAAAGGAGTGGACGGGGGAGCTGTTTTTT.

This clonotype was observed a few times. The rearrangement links TRBV7-2 to TRBJ2-7; 10 nucleotides match TRBD2. Germline V gives CDR1 SGHTA, CDR2 FQGNSA. Germline trimming cut 2 bases from V and 4 bases from J; bases unmatched to any gene: 5. CDR3 length: 15 amino acids. The CDR3 DNA reads as TGTGCCAGCAGCTTATCGTCTAGCGGGAGTTACGAGCAGTACTTC. Its translation is CASSLSSSGSYEQYF.

Ten or more counts support this clonotype. The V and J genes are TRBV16 and TRBJ1-2; no clear D. Trimming cost V 1 base and J 0 bases, with 12 bases left between them. The CDR3 is 16 amino acids. Germline V CDR1 and CDR2: KGHSY, FQNENV. In DNA form, the CDR3 reads TGTGCCAGCAGCCAATGGCTAAACCTCGCTAACTATGGCTACACCTTC. The encoded protein is CASSQWLNLANYGYTF.

This clonotype showed up just a few times. V and J are TRBV12-3 or TRBV12-4 and TRBJ1-5, with D possibly matching TRBD1 (5 bases). V was clipped by 8 bases and J by 7 bases, with 15 bases between them. This CDR3 has 13 amino acids. The DNA of the CDR3 is TGTGCCAGCTGCCTCTCATGGGGGCAGCCCCAGCATTTT. Translating it yields CASCLSWGQPQHF.

J is TRBJ1-1 and V is TRBV10-3; 10 bases fit TRBD1. CDR1 is ENHRY, CDR2 SYGVKD, per germline. V lost 11 bases, J lost 6 bases, and 9 bases stayed unmatched. The length of the CDR3 is 13 residues. The CDR3 DNA is TGTGCCTCGACGGGACAGGGGATATCTGAAGCTTTCTTT. This gives the protein CASTGQGISEAFF.

The sample holds many counts of this clonotype. The chain uses TRBV20-1 and TRBJ1-6; D gene uncertain. There are 15 residues in the CDR3. The V gene's germline CDR1 is DFQATT and CDR2 SNEGSKA (reference sequence). V was pared by 3 bases and J by 0 bases, with 9 bases between. The CDR3 nucleotides read TGCAGTGCTAGTGTCCGAAGCTCCTATAATTCACCCCTCCACTTT. Protein sequence: CSASVRSSYNSPLHF.

This clonotype came up many times. The chain uses TRBV29-1 and TRBJ1-2, with D hard to call. Germline assignment: CDR1 SQVTM and CDR2 ANQGSEA. V lost 7 bases and J 0 bases, leaving 12 bases between the germline ends. The CDR3 runs to 13 residues. The CDR3 loop is CSAGSGTNYGYTF. For the CDR3, the DNA is TGCAGCGCTGGCAGCGGAACTAACTATGGCTACACCTTC.

This clonotype was seen a few times. This chain connects TRBV27 to TRBJ1-6, with D possibly being TRBD1 (5 bases). The CDR3 is 15 residues long. V lost 4 bases and J lost 7, with 14 bases in between. The V gene's germline CDR1 is MNHEY and CDR2 SMNVEV (reference sequence). CDR3 loop: CASSYEARGNSPLHF. For the CDR3, the DNA is TGTGCCAGCAGTTACGAGGCAAGGGGCAATTCACCCCTCCACTTT.

This clonotype was counted ten times or more. The V and J genes are TRBV20-1 and TRBJ2-1; tentative D call: TRBD1 (6 bases). Germline V gene lookup returns CDR1 DFQATT and CDR2 SNEGSKA (reference sequence). Trimming left V 2 bases short and J 0 bases short, with 14 bases between. The CDR3 totals 16 residues. The CDR3 DNA is TGCAGTGCTAGAACACCACAGGGTAACTCCTACAATGAGCAGTTCTTC. It specifies CSARTPQGNSYNEQFF.

This clonotype was seen ten or more times. The chain has TRBV20-1 and TRBJ1-2, with D perhaps TRBD1 (6 bases). CDR3 length: 13 residues. The germline gives CDR1 DFQATT, CDR2 SNEGSKA (reference sequence). Trimming took 5 bases from V and 8 from J, leaving 18 bases between them. The CDR3 DNA follows: TGCAGTGCTGGCCGGGAATCGGGGGGCGGCTACACCTTC. It is translated as CSAGRESGGGYTF.

The chain has TRBV11-2 and TRBJ2-7, with D perhaps matching TRBD2 (6 bases). Germline-derived CDR1 and CDR2 are SGHAT and FQNNGV. CDR3 size: 14 residues. Trimming took 5 bases from V and 1 from J, leaving 12 bases between them. CDR3 sequence reads: CASSQVSGSYEQYF. The CDR3 DNA reads TGTGCCAGCAGCCAGGTTAGCGGTTCCTACGAGCAGTACTTC.

The rearrangement links TRBV12-3 or TRBV12-4 to TRBJ2-1, with 12 bases identical to TRBD2. V gave up 5 bases and J gave up 0 bases; unmatched junction bases: 11. The CDR3 contains 19 residues. The CDR3 loop is CASSPPGLAGLHSYNEQFF. CDR3 in DNA: TGTGCCAGCAGTCCGCCTGGACTAGCGGGGCTACACTCCTACAATGAGCAGTTCTTC.

This clonotype was found a few times. The rearrangement links TRBV18 to TRBJ2-7; 12 nucleotides match TRBD1. Germline CDR1 reads KGHSH; CDR2 reads LQKENI. Trimming removed 6 bases from V and 6 bases from J; junction bases left unmatched: 6. This CDR3 region has 14 residues. In DNA, the CDR3 is TGTGCCAGCTCCCCGGGACAGGGGGCGTTCGAGCAGTACTTC. This gives the protein CASSPGQGAFEQYF.